These 4 T cell receptor beta chains share one sample of origin, sequenced in a study of identical twins. Each CDR3 protein is one row after TCRdb ran MiXCR on the 5' RACE reads. Of about 720,000 distinct CDR3 sequences in the sample, 8.5% to 9% were seen once. Separately, the same data were catalogued under a study of yellow fever vaccine responses in identical twins.

Material for sequencing was PBMCs. The receptors derive from a woman between 18 and 29 years old in good health.

The count of this clonotype is one. This chain links TRBV28 with TRBJ2-3, with TRBD2 matching over 8 bases. Trimming cost V 6 bases and J 3 bases; bases outside gene matches: 8. This CDR3 is built from 15 residues. The germline V gene has CDR1 MDHEN and CDR2 SYDVKM. The CDR3 sequence is CASRNSGSSTDTQYF. The CDR3 DNA is TGTGCCAGCAGGAACAGCGGGAGTTCAACAGATACGCAGTATTTT.

This clonotype was counted only a few times. This rearrangement joins TRBV18 to TRBJ1-2; D perhaps matches TRBD1 (5 bases). Deletions cut 6 bases from V and 9 bases from J, with 23 bases between. CDR1 and CDR2 from the germline V gene are KGHSH and LQKENI. The CDR3 runs 15 residues. The CDR3 sequence is CASSLAGRGIGSYTF. As DNA, the CDR3 is TGTGCCAGCTCTCTAGCGGGAAGGGGCATTGGAAGCTACACCTTC. The complete variable domain, with remaining parts taken from reference TRBV18 and TRBJ1-2, reads NAGVMQNPRHLVRRRGQEARLRCSPMKGHSHVYWYRQLPEEGLKFMVYLQKENIIDESGMPKERFSAEFPKEGPSILRIQQVVRGDSAAYFCASSLAGRGIGSYTFGSGTRLTVV.

This clonotype has a handful of counts. This sequence joins TRBV6-5 and TRBJ2-5; possibly TRBD1 or TRBD2 for D (7 bases each). The CDR3 covers 16 residues. Germline-derived CDR1 and CDR2 are MNHEY and SVGAGI. V dropped 3 bases and J dropped 5 bases, with 19 bases sitting between them. DNA of the CDR3: TGTGCCAGCAGTTATCAGGGGGGGGGGCTGCTGGAGACCCAGTACTTC. The encoded protein is CASSYQGGGLLETQYF.

This chain connects TRBV27 to TRBJ1-1, with a weak D call TRBD1 (5 bases). CDR3 length: 15 residues. The V end was cut by 2 bases, the J end by 1 base, with 11 bases between. Germline loops: CDR1 MNHEY, CDR2 SMNVEV (reference sequence). The CDR3 sequence is CASSLRPGQNTEAFF. The CDR3 region has the DNA TGTGCCAGCAGTTTAAGACCCGGACAGAACACTGAAGCTTTCTTT.